This passage covers 10 T cell receptor beta chains from one sample sequenced in a study of post-analysis software for immune sequencing data. Prepared libraries of TCR beta cDNA carried unique molecular identifiers. TCRdb independently ran MiXCR on the PCR reads; one entry per CDR3 protein. The sample holds roughly 800,000 distinct CDR3 sequences, about 45% seen once. The study's findings and limits: Compared with controls, patients had more of about 5 TRBV segments, including TRBV5-6, TRBV5-1 and TRBV20-1.

Their target antigens are unknown. Sequencing was performed on blood. These TCRs come from a girl aged 5 to 17 with multiple sclerosis.

CDR3 coding DNA: TGTGCCAGCAGTTACTCCCTTATGGACCGACCAGATACGCAGTATTTT. Protein: CASSYSLMDRPDTQYF. V is TRBV6-5 and J is TRBJ2-3; D call uncertain. V was clipped by 0 bases and J by 4 bases, with 14 bases between them. The CDR3 is made up of 16 amino acids. Germline V lookup: CDR1 MNHEY, CDR2 SVGAGI.

This clonotype appeared a few times. The chain employs TRBV28 and TRBJ2-7, with 9 bases fitting TRBD1. The length of the CDR3 is 18 residues. V shed 1 base and J 4 bases; nucleotides not matched to a gene: 14. Germline CDR1 reads MDHEN; CDR2 reads SYDVKM. The CDR3 nucleotides read TGTGCCAGCAGTTTATCTGTGTTAGAGGGGACAGGGCGATACGAGCAGTACTTC. Protein sequence: CASSLSVLEGTGRYEQYF.

The J gene is TRBJ1-1, the V gene TRBV20-1, with a possible D match to TRBD1 (6 bases). V was clipped by 6 bases and J by 4 bases, with 12 bases between them. CDR1 and CDR2 (germline): DFQATT, SNEGSKA (reference sequence). CDR3 size: 12 residues. CDR3 bases: TGCAGTGCCACCAAGGGGGGCACTGAAGCTTTCTTT. Translation gives CSATKGGTEAFF.

The chain joins TRBV7-9 to TRBJ2-3; D unresolved. Trimming pared 4 bases from V and 4 bases from J, leaving 12 bases between. Germline assignment: CDR1 SEHNR and CDR2 FQNEAQ (reference sequence). This CDR3 has 14 amino acids. CDR3 region: CASSSGSLPDTQYF. CDR3 DNA: TGTGCCAGCAGCTCCGGTAGCCTCCCAGATACGCAGTATTTT.

V usage is TRBV7-9 and J usage is TRBJ2-7; 10 bases are shared with TRBD1. The CDR3 is made up of 16 amino acids. V shed 4 bases, J shed 2 bases, and the junction held 8 bases outside the gene matches. The V gene's germline CDR1 is SEHNR and CDR2 FQNEAQ (reference sequence). The CDR3 nucleotides read TGTGCCAGCAGCTCTAACTCCGGGACAGGGGCCTACGAGCAGTACTTC. Protein sequence: CASSSNSGTGAYEQYF.

This sequence joins TRBV4-2 and TRBJ1-5; 9 bases are a match to TRBD1. CDR1 is LGHNA and CDR2 is YNFKEQ in the germline V gene. The trim removed 3 bases at V and 5 bases at J, leaving 8 bases unmatched. The CDR3 spans 16 residues. CDR3 coding DNA: TGTGCCAGCAGCCAGGATACGGGACAGGGTGATCAGCCCCAGCATTTT. Translated: CASSQDTGQGDQPQHF.

This clonotype was recorded a few times. The chain couples TRBV12-3 or TRBV12-4 to TRBJ2-7, with 7 bases matching TRBD1. V lost 2 bases, J lost 2 bases, and 3 bases stayed unmatched. The CDR3 length is 14 residues. The DNA for the CDR3 is TGTGCCAGCAGTTTATGGCAGGGGGCCTACGAGCAGTACTTC. Amino acid sequence: CASSLWQGAYEQYF.

This chain uses TRBV12-3 or TRBV12-4 with TRBJ1-2; D possibly corresponds to TRBD1 (6 bases). The CDR3 contains 13 residues. Trimming pared 7 bases from V and 11 bases from J, leaving 20 bases between. For the CDR3, the DNA is TGTGCCAGCACCCCAATCCCGGGGGCCCCTTACACCTTC. It translates to CASTPIPGAPYTF.

This clonotype has more than one count but fewer than ten. The chain employs TRBV7-3 and TRBJ2-1, with 8 bases fitting TRBD2. J lost 2 bases, V lost 1 base, and 7 bases had no gene match. In germline, CDR1 is SGHTA, CDR2 FQGTGA. This CDR3 spans 17 amino acids. CDR3 in DNA: TGTGCCAGCAGCTTAAGGGCTACTAGCGGCGCCTACAATGAGCAGTTCTTC. This gives the protein CASSLRATSGAYNEQFF. The complete variable domain, with remaining parts taken from reference TRBV7-3 and TRBJ2-1, reads GAGVSQTPSNKVTEKGKYVELRCDPISGHTALYWYRQSLGQGPEFLIYFQGTGAADDSGLPNDRFFAVRPEGSVSTLKIQRTERGDSAVYLCASSLRATSGAYNEQFFGPGTRLTVL.

The chain has TRBV5-1 and TRBJ2-3; the D is unclear. Between the trimmed V and J ends, which lost 3 bases and 1 base, there was a span of 21 bases. The length of the CDR3 is 18 residues. CDR1 is SGHRS, CDR2 YFSETQ, per germline. CDR3 nucleotide sequence: TGCGCCAGCAGCTGGCGTCTGGGTCCCACGGCTGGCACAGATACGCAGTATTTT. Its translation is CASSWRLGPTAGTDTQYF.